These 18 T cell receptor beta chains came from one sample sequenced in a study of OX40 agonist ivuxolimab in advanced cancers. This table comes from immunoSEQ multiplex PCR, and its TCRdb copy is limited to in-frame clones, with some not included. The profile shows under 90,000 clones, roughly 89% of them singletons. The starting material was CD4+ or CD8+ T cells sorted from blood, obtained in a trial of the OX40 agonist ivuxolimab. All receptors come from an adult with an advanced solid tumor such as melanoma, head and neck, liver or kidney cancer.

V and J are TRBV10-3 and TRBJ1-6, with TRBD1 matching over 8 bases. Germline lookup yields CDR1 ENHRY and CDR2 SYGVKD. CDR3 size: 16 residues. Losses at the gene ends were 10 bases for V and 0 bases for J; bases not matched to a gene: 8. CDR3 protein: CATLRDRSSYNSPLHF. The CDR3 coding sequence is TGTGCCACCCTCCGGGACAGGAGCTCCTATAATTCACCCCTCCACTTT.

The chain employs TRBV30 and TRBJ1-5; D is uncertain. Trimming left V 0 bases short and J 2 bases short, with 11 bases between. Germline-derived CDR1 and CDR2 are GTSNPN and SVGIG (reference sequence). The CDR3 consists of 15 residues. The CDR3 DNA follows: TGTGCCTGGAGTGTTAGCCCCCTTGGCAATCAGCCCCAGCATTTT. Residues: CAWSVSPLGNQPQHF.

The chain recombines TRBV27 with TRBJ1-1, with D perhaps matching TRBD1 (6 bases). The CDR3 is made up of 15 amino acids. Germline-derived CDR1 and CDR2 are MNHEY and SMNVEV (reference sequence). V lost 5 bases to trimming and J lost 5 bases, with 18 bases between them. This CDR3 reads CASSPHQGRGTEAFF. The CDR3 region has the DNA TGTGCCAGCAGTCCACATCAGGGGAGGGGAACTGAAGCTTTCTTT.

The chain joins TRBV2 to TRBJ2-3; perhaps TRBD2 as D (5 bases). Trimming cost V 6 bases and J 14 bases, with 24 bases left between them. The V gene's germline CDR1 is SNHLY and CDR2 FYNNEI. This CDR3 region has 14 residues. The CDR3 coding sequence is TGTGCCAGCAGCTTTAACGGGAACCCCGGTTTCTGGTATTTT. This codes for CASSFNGNPGFWYF.

The chain combines TRBV10-3 with TRBJ1-1, with 7 bases that match TRBD1. Per the germline V gene, CDR1 is ENHRY and CDR2 is SYGVKD. The V gene end was trimmed by 10 bases and the J gene end by 6 bases; junction bases not matched to a gene: 14. CDR3 length: 14 residues. CDR3 in DNA: TGTGCCAGCAGGGGCGGCACAGGGGCCGCTGAAGCTTTCTTT. It encodes CASRGGTGAAEAFF.

This chain links TRBV7-2 with TRBJ2-3, with 7 bases aligning to TRBD2. CDR1 is SGHTA and CDR2 is FQGNSA in the germline V gene. There are 15 residues in the CDR3. V gave up 3 bases and J gave up 3 bases; unmatched junction bases: 6. CDR3 DNA sequence: TGTGCCAGCAGCTTCCGACTAGCTGATACAGATACGCAGTATTTT. Encoded protein: CASSFRLADTDTQYF.

The table lists this clone with a count of one. J is TRBJ1-4 and V is TRBV5-8; D uncertain. The germline V and J ends were trimmed by 0 bases and 0 bases, with 6 bases remaining between them. Per germline, CDR1 SGHTS and CDR2 YDEGEE. The CDR3 loop spans 15 amino acids. The CDR3 DNA reads TGTGCCAGCAGCTTGGGCAGAGCAACTAATGAAAAACTGTTTTTT. Translation gives CASSLGRATNEKLFF. Together with reference TRBV5-8 and TRBJ1-4, the CDR3 gives the full variable domain: EAGVTQSPTHLIKTRGQQATLRCSPISGHTSVYWYQQALGLGLQFLLWYDEGEERNRGNFPPRFSGRQFPNYSSELNVNALELEDSALYLCASSLGRATNEKLFFGSGTQLSVL.

The chain couples TRBV28 to TRBJ2-3; the match to TRBD1 covers 9 bases. The CDR3 has 16 amino acids. The J segment lost 6 bases and the V segment lost 5 bases, leaving 12 bases of the junction unmatched. CDR1 and CDR2 from the germline V gene are MDHEN and SYDVKM. CDR3 in DNA: TGTGCCAGCAGTCCCCAGACAGGGGGTGCGGGGGATACGCAGTATTTT. Protein product: CASSPQTGGAGDTQYF.

This chain links TRBV18 with TRBJ2-2; no reliable D call. Germline values: CDR1 KGHSH, CDR2 LQKENI. V lost 3 bases and J lost 6, with 23 bases in between. This CDR3 comprises 18 residues. CDR3 in amino acids: CASSPYENSVTAPGELFF. CDR3 nucleotide sequence: TGTGCCAGCTCACCCTACGAAAACAGCGTAACAGCCCCCGGGGAGCTGTTTTTT.

The chain employs TRBV6-5 and TRBJ2-1; 9 bases fit TRBD2. V dropped 5 bases and J dropped 6; count of bases not matched to a gene: 8. The V gene's germline CDR1 is MNHEY and CDR2 SVGAGI. This CDR3 contains 15 residues. The CDR3 sequence is CASSIAGVVSNEQFF. In DNA form, the CDR3 reads TGTGCCAGCAGTATAGCGGGAGTGGTTAGCAATGAGCAGTTCTTC.

This clone appeared a single time. The CDR3 region is CASSAGGPNTQYF. The CDR3 DNA follows: TGTGCCAGCAGTGCGGGGGGGCCGAATACGCAGTATTTT. The V gene is TRBV6-1, the J gene TRBJ2-3, with 8 bases matching TRBD2. J lost 7 bases, V lost 4 bases, and 4 bases had no gene match. Germline-derived CDR1 and CDR2 are MNHNS and SASEGT. CDR3 length: 13 residues.

V is TRBV27 and J is TRBJ2-6, with 11 positions matching TRBD2. The germline CDR1 and CDR2 sequences are MNHEY and SMNVEV (reference sequence). This CDR3 is built from 19 residues. The junction had 6 bases not matched to a gene; V was cut back by 2 bases and J by 0 bases. For the CDR3, the DNA is TGTGCCAGCAGTTTAGGGGCTAGCGGGAGGACCTCTGGGGCCAACGTCCTGACTTTC. It specifies CASSLGASGRTSGANVLTF.

This clone has only one observation. CDR3 sequence: CASSPPRLQDPRDTGELFF. In DNA form, the CDR3 reads TGTGCCAGCTCACCCCCGCGTCTCCAGGATCCTCGGGACACCGGGGAGCTGTTTTTT. The chain has TRBV18 and TRBJ2-2; D is ambiguous. CDR3 length equals 19 residues. V dropped 3 bases and J dropped 3 bases, with 23 bases sitting between them. CDR1 and CDR2 from the germline V gene are KGHSH and LQKENI.

The V gene is TRBV5-6, the J gene TRBJ2-3; D is unclear. Trimming removed 7 bases from V and 6 bases from J, with 24 bases in between. This CDR3 has 16 residues. Looked up from germline, CDR1 is SGHDT and CDR2 is YYEEEE. CDR3 sequence reads: CASFKKGVLALDTQYF. The DNA of the CDR3 is TGTGCCAGCTTCAAAAAGGGCGTACTGGCGCTGGATACGCAGTATTTT.

The gene calls are TRBV23-1 and TRBJ2-5, with D hard to call. TRBV23-1 is identified as an open reading frame with a role that is uncertain. Trimming took 0 bases from V and 6 from J, leaving 11 bases between them. CDR3 length: 14 residues. CDR3 sequence reads: CASSQSLGMKTQYF. The DNA for the CDR3 is TGCGCCAGCAGTCAATCCCTGGGGATGAAGACCCAGTACTTC.

The chain employs TRBV14 and TRBJ2-7; the D is unclear. CDR3 length: 14 residues. Germline V CDR1 and CDR2: SGHDN, FVKESK. Trimming took off 0 bases at V and 6 bases at J, with 12 bases between the two ends. The CDR3 loop reads CASSQDLRVREQYF. DNA of the CDR3: TGTGCCAGCAGCCAAGATCTGCGAGTTCGCGAGCAGTACTTC.

This clone was recorded once. The CDR3 loop is CASSFSRLASDEQFF. The CDR3 DNA follows: TGTGCCAGCAGCTTTTCTCGGCTAGCGTCGGATGAGCAGTTCTTC. The J gene is TRBJ2-1, the V gene TRBV7-2; TRBD2 might be the D (6 bases). V was cut by 3 bases and J by 8 bases, with 17 bases left in between. The CDR3 consists of 15 residues. In germline, CDR1 is SGHTA, CDR2 FQGNSA.

This sequence joins TRBV27 and TRBJ1-2; possibly TRBD1 for D (5 bases). The V gene's germline CDR1 is MNHEY and CDR2 SMNVEV (reference sequence). The V end lost 5 bases, the J end lost 3 bases, and 22 bases lay between the germline ends. The CDR3 has 17 amino acids. DNA of the CDR3: TGTGCCAGCAGTCTCTACACTCCCTCGGGGCCGCACTATGGCTACACCTTC. It codes for CASSLYTPSGPHYGYTF.